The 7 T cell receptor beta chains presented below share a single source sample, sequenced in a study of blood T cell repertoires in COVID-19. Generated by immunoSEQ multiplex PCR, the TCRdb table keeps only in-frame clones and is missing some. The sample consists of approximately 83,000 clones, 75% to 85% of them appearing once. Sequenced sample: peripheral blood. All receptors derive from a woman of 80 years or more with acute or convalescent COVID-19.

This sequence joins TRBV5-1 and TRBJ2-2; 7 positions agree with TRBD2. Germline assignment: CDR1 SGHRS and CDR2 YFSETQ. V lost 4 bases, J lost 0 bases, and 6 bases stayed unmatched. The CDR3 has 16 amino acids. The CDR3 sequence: CASSLSSGTNTGELFF. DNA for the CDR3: TGCGCCAGCAGCCTATCTAGCGGAACGAACACCGGGGAGCTGTTTTTT.

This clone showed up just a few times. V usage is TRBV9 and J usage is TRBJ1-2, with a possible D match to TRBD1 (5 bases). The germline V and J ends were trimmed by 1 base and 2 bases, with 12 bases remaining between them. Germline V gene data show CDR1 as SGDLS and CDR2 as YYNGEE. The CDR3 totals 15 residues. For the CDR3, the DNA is TGTGCCAGCAGCGTAACGGGGGAGCCCAACTATGGCTACACCTTC. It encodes CASSVTGEPNYGYTF.

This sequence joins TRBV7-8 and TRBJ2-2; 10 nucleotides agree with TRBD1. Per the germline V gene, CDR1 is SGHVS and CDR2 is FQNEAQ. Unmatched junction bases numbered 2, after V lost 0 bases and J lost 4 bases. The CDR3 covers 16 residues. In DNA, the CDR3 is TGTGCCAGCAGCTTAGCCGACAGGGGGCTCACCGGGGAGCTGTTTTTT. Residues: CASSLADRGLTGELFF.

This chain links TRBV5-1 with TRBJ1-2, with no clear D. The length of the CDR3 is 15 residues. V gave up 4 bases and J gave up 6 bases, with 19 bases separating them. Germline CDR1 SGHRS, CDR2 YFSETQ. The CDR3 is CASSPGVLLIHGYTF. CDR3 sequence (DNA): TGCGCCAGCAGCCCCGGGGTTCTCCTGATCCATGGCTACACCTTC.

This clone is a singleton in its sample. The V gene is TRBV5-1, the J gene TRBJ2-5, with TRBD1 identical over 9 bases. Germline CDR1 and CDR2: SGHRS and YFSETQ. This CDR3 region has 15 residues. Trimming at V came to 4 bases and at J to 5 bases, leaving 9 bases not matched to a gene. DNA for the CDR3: TGCGCCAGCAGCCCGACCGGGGACAGGGCTGAGACCCAGTACTTC. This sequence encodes CASSPTGDRAETQYF.

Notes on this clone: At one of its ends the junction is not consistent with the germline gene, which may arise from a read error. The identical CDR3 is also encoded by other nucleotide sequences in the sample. This CDR3 is CASSLGVRGTEAFF. The CDR3 DNA reads as TGCGCCAGCAGTTTGGGCGTCCGGGGGACTGAAGCTTTCTTT. The rearrangement links TRBV5-1 to TRBJ1-1; TRBD1 is a possible D gene (5 bases). Germline-derived CDR1 and CDR2 are SGHRS and YFSETQ. This CDR3 spans 14 amino acids.

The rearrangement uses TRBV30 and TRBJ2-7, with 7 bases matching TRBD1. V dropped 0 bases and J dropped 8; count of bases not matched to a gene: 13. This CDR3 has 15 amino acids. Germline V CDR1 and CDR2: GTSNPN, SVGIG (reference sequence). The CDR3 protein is CAWSVPGQSSMKQYF. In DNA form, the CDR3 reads TGTGCCTGGAGTGTACCGGGACAGAGCTCGATGAAGCAGTACTTC.